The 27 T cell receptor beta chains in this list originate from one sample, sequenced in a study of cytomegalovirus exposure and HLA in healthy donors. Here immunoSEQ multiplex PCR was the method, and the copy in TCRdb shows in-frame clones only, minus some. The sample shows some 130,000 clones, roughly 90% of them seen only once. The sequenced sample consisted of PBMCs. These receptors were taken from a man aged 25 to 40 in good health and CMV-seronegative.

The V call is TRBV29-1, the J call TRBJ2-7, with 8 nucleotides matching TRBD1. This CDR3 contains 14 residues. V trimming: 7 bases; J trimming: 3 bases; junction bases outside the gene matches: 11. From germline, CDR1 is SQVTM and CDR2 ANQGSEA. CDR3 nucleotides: TGCAGCGCCCGGGACAGGATCTCCCGCTACGAGCAGTACTTC. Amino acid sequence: CSARDRISRYEQYF.

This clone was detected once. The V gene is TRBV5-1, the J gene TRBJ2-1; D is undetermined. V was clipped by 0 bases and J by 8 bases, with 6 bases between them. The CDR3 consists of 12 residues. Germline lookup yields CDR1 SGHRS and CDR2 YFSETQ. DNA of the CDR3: TGCGCCAGCAGCTTGGAAGCCCATGAGCAGTTCTTC. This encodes CASSLEAHEQFF. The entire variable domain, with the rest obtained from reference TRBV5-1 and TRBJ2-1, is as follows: KAGVTQTPRYLIKTRGQQVTLSCSPISGHRSVSWYQQTPGQGLQFLFEYFSETQRNKGNFPGRFSGRQFSNSRSEMNVSTLELGDSALYLCASSLEAHEQFFGPGTRLTVL.

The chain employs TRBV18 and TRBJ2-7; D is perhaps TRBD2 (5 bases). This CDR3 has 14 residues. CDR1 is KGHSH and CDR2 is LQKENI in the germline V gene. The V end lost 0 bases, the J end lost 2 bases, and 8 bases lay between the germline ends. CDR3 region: CASSPPPGTYEQYF. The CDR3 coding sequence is TGTGCCAGCTCACCACCCCCGGGAACCTACGAGCAGTACTTC.

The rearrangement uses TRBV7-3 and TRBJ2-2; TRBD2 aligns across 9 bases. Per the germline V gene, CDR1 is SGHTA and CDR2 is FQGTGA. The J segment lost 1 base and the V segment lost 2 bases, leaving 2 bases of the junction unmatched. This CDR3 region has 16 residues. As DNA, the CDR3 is TGTGCCAGCAGCTTAGGCGGGAGGGGGAACACCGGGGAGCTGTTTTTT. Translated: CASSLGGRGNTGELFF.

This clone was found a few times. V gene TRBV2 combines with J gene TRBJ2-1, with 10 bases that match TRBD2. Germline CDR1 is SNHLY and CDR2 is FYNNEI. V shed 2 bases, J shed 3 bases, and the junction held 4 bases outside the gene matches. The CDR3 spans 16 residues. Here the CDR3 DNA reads TGTGCCAGCAGTGAAATGACTAGCGGGTACTACAATGAGCAGTTCTTC. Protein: CASSEMTSGYYNEQFF.

The CDR3 loop is CASSLALQGAGRTDTQYF. The DNA of the CDR3 is TGCGCCAGCAGCTTGGCCCTACAGGGGGCAGGACGGACAGATACGCAGTATTTT. The chain links TRBV5-1 to TRBJ2-3; 9 bases line up with TRBD1. The J segment lost 3 bases and the V segment lost 0 bases, leaving 11 bases of the junction unmatched. The CDR3 consists of 18 residues. The V gene's germline CDR1 is SGHRS and CDR2 YFSETQ.

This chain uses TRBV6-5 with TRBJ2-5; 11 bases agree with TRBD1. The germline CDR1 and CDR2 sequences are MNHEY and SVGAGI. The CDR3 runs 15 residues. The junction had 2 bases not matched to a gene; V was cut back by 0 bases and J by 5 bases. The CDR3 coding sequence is TGTGCCAGCAGTTACTCGGACAGGGGGCGGGAGACCCAGTACTTC. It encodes CASSYSDRGRETQYF.

CDR3 residues: CASSPDRKSYGYTF. The CDR3 DNA reads TGTGCCAGCAGTCCCGACAGAAAGTCCTATGGCTACACCTTC. The genes are TRBV6-6 and TRBJ1-2, with a tentative D call TRBD1 (5 bases). Trimming left V 5 bases short and J 4 bases short, with 14 bases between. CDR1 is MNHNY and CDR2 is SVGAGI in the germline V gene (reference sequence). The CDR3 runs 14 residues.

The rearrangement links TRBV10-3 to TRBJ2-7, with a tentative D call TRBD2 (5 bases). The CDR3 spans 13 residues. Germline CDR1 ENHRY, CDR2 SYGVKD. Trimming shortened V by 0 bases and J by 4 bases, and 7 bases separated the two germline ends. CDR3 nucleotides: TGTGCCATCAGTGAGTCGATAGCGTACGAGCAGTACTTC. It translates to CAISESIAYEQYF.

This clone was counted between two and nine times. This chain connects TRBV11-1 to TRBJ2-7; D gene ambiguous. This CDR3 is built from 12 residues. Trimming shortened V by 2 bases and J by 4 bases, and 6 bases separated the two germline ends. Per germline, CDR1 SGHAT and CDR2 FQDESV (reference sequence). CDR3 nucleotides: TGTGCCAGCAGCTTATCAGGTTACGAGCAGTACTTC. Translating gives CASSLSGYEQYF. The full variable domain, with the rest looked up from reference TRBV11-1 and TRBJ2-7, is EAEVAQSPRYKITEKSQAVAFWCDPISGHATLYWYRQILGQGPELLVQFQDESVVDDSQLPKDRFSAERLKGVDSTLKIQPAELGDSAMYLCASSLSGYEQYFGPGTRLTVT.

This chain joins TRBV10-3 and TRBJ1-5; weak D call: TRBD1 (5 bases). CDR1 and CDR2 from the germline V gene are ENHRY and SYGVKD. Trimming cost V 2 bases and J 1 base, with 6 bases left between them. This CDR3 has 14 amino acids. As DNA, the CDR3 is TGTGCCATCAGTGAGGGGGGGAGCAATCAGCCCCAGCATTTT. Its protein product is CAISEGGSNQPQHF.

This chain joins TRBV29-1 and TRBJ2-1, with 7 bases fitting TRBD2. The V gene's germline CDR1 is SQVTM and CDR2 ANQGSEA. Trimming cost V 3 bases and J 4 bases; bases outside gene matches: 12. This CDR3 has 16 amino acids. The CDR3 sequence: CSVEILRGRGYNEQFF. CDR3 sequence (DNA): TGCAGCGTTGAGATCCTCCGCGGGAGAGGGTACAATGAGCAGTTCTTC.

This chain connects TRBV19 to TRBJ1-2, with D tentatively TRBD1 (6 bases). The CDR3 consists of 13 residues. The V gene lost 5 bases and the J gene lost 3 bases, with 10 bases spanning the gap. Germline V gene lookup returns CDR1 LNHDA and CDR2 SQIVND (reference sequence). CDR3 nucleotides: TGTGCCAGTAGTGACAGGTGGGACTATGGCTACACCTTC. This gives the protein CASSDRWDYGYTF.

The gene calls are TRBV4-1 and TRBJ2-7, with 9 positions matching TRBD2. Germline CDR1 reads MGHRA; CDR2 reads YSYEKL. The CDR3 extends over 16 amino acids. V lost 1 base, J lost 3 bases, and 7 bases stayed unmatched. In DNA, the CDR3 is TGCGCCAGCAGCCAAGTAGGTAGCGGGAGCGTCTACGAGCAGTACTTC. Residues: CASSQVGSGSVYEQYF.

CDR3 bases: TGTGCCAGCAGCTTGGCGGGGGAGTATGGCTACACCTTC. Residues: CASSLAGEYGYTF. The rearrangement links TRBV5-6 to TRBJ1-2; D is possibly TRBD1 (5 bases). Germline CDR1 is SGHDT and CDR2 is YYEEEE. The V end was cut by 0 bases, the J end by 5 bases, with 8 bases between. This CDR3 comprises 13 residues.

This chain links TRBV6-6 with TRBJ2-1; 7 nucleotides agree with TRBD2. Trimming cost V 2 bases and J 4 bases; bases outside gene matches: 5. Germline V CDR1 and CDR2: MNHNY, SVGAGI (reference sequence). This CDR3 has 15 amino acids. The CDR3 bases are TGTGCCAGCAGTTACGGGCTAGCGGAGTACAATGAGCAGTTCTTC. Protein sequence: CASSYGLAEYNEQFF.

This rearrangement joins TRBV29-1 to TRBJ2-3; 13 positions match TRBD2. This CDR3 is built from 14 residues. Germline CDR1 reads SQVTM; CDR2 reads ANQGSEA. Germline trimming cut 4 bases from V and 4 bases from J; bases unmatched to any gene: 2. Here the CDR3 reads CSVATSGRPDTQYF. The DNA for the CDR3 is TGCAGCGTTGCGACTAGCGGGAGGCCAGATACGCAGTATTTT.

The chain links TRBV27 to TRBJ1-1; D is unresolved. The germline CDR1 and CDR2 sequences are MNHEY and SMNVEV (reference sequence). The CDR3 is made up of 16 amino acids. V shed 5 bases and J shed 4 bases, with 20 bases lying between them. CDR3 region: CASSPLGRQKITEAFF. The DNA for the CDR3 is TGTGCCAGCAGTCCCCTCGGTAGACAAAAAATCACTGAAGCTTTCTTT.

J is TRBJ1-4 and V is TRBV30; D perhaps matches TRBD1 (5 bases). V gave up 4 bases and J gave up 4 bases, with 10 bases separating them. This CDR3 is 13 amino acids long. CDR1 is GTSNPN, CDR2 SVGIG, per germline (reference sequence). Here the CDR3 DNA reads TGTGCCTGGACCGGGGGACGTAATGAAAAACTGTTTTTT. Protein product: CAWTGGRNEKLFF.

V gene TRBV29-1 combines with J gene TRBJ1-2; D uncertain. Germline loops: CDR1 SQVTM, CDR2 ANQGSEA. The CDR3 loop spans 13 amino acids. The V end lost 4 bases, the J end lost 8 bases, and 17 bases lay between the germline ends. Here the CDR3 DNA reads TGCAGCGTTGTGATGGGCCCCAGCTCGGGCTACACCTTC. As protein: CSVVMGPSSGYTF.

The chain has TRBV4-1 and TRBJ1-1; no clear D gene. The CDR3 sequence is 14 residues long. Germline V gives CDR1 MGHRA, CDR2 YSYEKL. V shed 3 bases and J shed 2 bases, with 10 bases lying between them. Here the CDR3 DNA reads TGCGCCAGCAGCCACGCAACCGGTAACACTGAAGCTTTCTTT. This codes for CASSHATGNTEAFF.

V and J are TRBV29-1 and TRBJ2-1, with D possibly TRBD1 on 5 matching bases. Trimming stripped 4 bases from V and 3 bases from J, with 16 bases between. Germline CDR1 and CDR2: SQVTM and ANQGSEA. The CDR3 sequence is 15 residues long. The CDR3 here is CSVALGAGDYNEQFF. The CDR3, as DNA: TGCAGCGTTGCCTTAGGGGCAGGAGACTACAATGAGCAGTTCTTC.

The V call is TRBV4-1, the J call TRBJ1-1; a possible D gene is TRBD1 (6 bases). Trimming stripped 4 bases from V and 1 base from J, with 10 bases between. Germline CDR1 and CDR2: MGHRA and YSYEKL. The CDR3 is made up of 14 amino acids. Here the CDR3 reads CASSRTTGNTEAFF. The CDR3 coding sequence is TGCGCCAGCAGCCGAACGACAGGGAACACTGAAGCTTTCTTT.

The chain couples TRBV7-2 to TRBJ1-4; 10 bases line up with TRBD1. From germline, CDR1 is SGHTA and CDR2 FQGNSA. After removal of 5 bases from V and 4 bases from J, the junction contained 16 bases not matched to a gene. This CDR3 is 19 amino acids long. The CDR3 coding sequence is TGTGCCAGCAGCGATAGCCGGGACAGGGGACACATAATTAATGAAAAACTGTTTTTT. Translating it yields CASSDSRDRGHIINEKLFF.

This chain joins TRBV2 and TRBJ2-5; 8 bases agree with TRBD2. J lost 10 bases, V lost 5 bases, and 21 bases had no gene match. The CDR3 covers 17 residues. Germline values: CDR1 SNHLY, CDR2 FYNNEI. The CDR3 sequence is CASSTRPVGGSGTGQYF. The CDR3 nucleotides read TGTGCCAGCAGTACCCGCCCCGTAGGGGGTAGCGGGACCGGCCAGTACTTC.

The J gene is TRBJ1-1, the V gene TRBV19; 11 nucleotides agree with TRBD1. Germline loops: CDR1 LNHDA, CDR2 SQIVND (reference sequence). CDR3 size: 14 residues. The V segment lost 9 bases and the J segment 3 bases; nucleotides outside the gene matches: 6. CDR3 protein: CARLTGQGDTEAFF. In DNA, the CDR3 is TGTGCCAGACTTACGGGACAGGGGGACACTGAAGCTTTCTTT.

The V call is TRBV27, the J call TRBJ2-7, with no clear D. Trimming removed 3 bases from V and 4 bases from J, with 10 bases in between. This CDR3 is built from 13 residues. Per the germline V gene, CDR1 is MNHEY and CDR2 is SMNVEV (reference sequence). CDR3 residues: CASSLVVGYEQYF. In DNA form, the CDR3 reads TGTGCCAGCAGTTTGGTTGTCGGGTACGAGCAGTACTTC.